A selection of T cell receptor beta chains follows, all from one sample in a study of shared clonotypes between healthy human individuals. Generated by immunoSEQ multiplex PCR, the TCRdb table keeps only in-frame clones and is missing some. The sample consists of a few million clones, 85% to 95% of them appearing once. Sequences were obtained from naive CD4+ T cells sorted from blood. All receptors come from a man between 18 and 29 years old in good health. Each CDR3 is given with its conserved first and last residue. A D gene is named only where the DNA matches it firmly. Where a row states a size, it is once, few, many or the class of an expanded clone; other rows omit it.

D gene: TRBD2; V gene: TRBV18; clone size: .; J gene: TRBJ2-1; CDR3 protein: CASSPLAGGYNEQFF; CDR3 DNA: TGTGCCAGCTCACCCCTAGCGGGAGGCTACAATGAGCAGTTCTTC
D gene: TRBD1; V gene: TRBV10-3; clone size: .; J gene: TRBJ1-5; CDR3 protein: CAISENRGHQPQHF; CDR3 DNA: TGTGCCATCAGTGAGAACAGGGGGCATCAGCCCCAGCATTTT
D gene: .; V gene: TRBV2; clone size: .; J gene: TRBJ1-2; CDR3 protein: CASSAGFYGYTF; CDR3 DNA: TGTGCCAGCAGTGCAGGGTTCTATGGCTACACCTTC
D gene: .; V gene: TRBV6-1; clone size: once; J gene: TRBJ2-2; CDR3 protein: CASVSEDTNTGELFF; CDR3 DNA: TGTGCCAGCGTAAGCGAGGATACGAACACCGGGGAGCTGTTTTTT
D gene: TRBD1; V gene: TRBV4-2; clone size: once; J gene: TRBJ2-2; CDR3 protein: CASSQVSGQVNTGELFF; CDR3 DNA: TGTGCCAGCAGCCAAGTGTCGGGACAGGTTAACACCGGGGAGCTGTTTTTT
D gene: TRBD1; V gene: TRBV6-5; clone size: .; J gene: TRBJ1-1; CDR3 protein: CASSRERQGGTEAFF; CDR3 DNA: TGTGCCAGCAGTCGCGAACGACAGGGGGGCACTGAAGCTTTCTTT
D gene: TRBD1; V gene: TRBV10-3; clone size: .; J gene: TRBJ1-3; CDR3 protein: CAIRAGQGDNTIYF; CDR3 DNA: TGTGCCATCAGGGCTGGACAGGGGGATAACACCATATATTTT
D gene: .; V gene: TRBV4-2; clone size: .; J gene: TRBJ1-4; CDR3 protein: CASSPPTATNEKLFF; CDR3 DNA: TGTGCCAGCAGCCCCCCGACAGCAACTAATGAAAAACTGTTTTTT
D gene: .; V gene: TRBV18; clone size: .; J gene: TRBJ2-7; CDR3 protein: CASSPSETSEQYF; CDR3 DNA: TGTGCCAGCTCACCATCCGAGACATCCGAGCAGTACTTC
D gene: TRBD1; V gene: TRBV6-5; clone size: .; J gene: TRBJ1-6; CDR3 protein: CASRNRGVHSPLHF; CDR3 DNA: TGTGCCAGCAGGAACAGGGGGGTGCATTCACCCCTCCACTTT
D gene: TRBD2; V gene: TRBV5-6; clone size: .; J gene: TRBJ2-1; CDR3 protein: CASSLLAADNEQFF; CDR3 DNA: TGTGCCAGCAGCTTGCTAGCGGCGGACAATGAGCAGTTCTTC
D gene: .; V gene: TRBV20-1; clone size: few; J gene: TRBJ1-1; CDR3 protein: CSASANTEAFF; CDR3 DNA: TGCAGTGCTAGCGCGAACACTGAAGCTTTCTTT
D gene: .; V gene: TRBV5-1; clone size: .; J gene: TRBJ2-7; CDR3 protein: CASSPQGRESSEQYF; CDR3 DNA: TGCGCCAGCAGCCCCCAAGGGCGGGAATCGAGCGAGCAGTACTTC
D gene: .; V gene: TRBV5-1; clone size: .; J gene: TRBJ2-3; CDR3 protein: CASSLALGQGSDTQYF; CDR3 DNA: TGCGCCAGCAGCTTGGCCTTAGGTCAGGGGTCAGATACGCAGTATTTT
D gene: TRBD1; V gene: TRBV19; clone size: once; J gene: TRBJ2-2; CDR3 protein: CASSGGTGNTGELFF; CDR3 DNA: TGTGCCAGTAGTGGAGGGACAGGGAACACCGGGGAGCTGTTTTTT
D gene: .; V gene: TRBV11-1; clone size: .; J gene: TRBJ2-7; CDR3 protein: CASSDDNPPYEQYF; CDR3 DNA: TGTGCCAGCTCTGATGACAATCCTCCCTACGAGCAGTACTTC
D gene: .; V gene: TRBV7-9; clone size: .; J gene: TRBJ1-2; CDR3 protein: CASSGKGDGYTF; CDR3 DNA: TGTGCCAGCAGCGGGAAAGGGGATGGCTACACCTTC
D gene: TRBD1; V gene: TRBV10-1; clone size: few; J gene: TRBJ1-1; CDR3 protein: CARTGGENTEAFF; CDR3 DNA: TGCGCCAGGACAGGGGGGGAGAACACTGAAGCTTTCTTT
D gene: .; V gene: TRBV18; clone size: .; J gene: TRBJ2-3; CDR3 protein: CASSPYADTQYF; CDR3 DNA: TGTGCCAGCTCACCCTACGCGGATACGCAGTATTTT
D gene: TRBD1; V gene: TRBV28; clone size: once; J gene: TRBJ2-7; CDR3 protein: CASRTGGAGEQYF; CDR3 DNA: TGTGCCAGCAGGACAGGGGGCGCGGGGGAGCAGTACTTC
D gene: .; V gene: TRBV2; clone size: .; J gene: TRBJ1-1; CDR3 protein: CASSDSGVGAFF; CDR3 DNA: TGTGCCAGCAGTGATTCGGGGGTTGGTGCTTTCTTT
D gene: TRBD1; V gene: TRBV12-5; clone size: .; J gene: TRBJ1-1; CDR3 protein: CASGLAPKAGTAGDTEAFF; CDR3 DNA: TGTGCTAGTGGTTTGGCCCCCAAAGCCGGGACAGCTGGGGACACTGAAGCTTTCTTT
D gene: .; V gene: TRBV5-1; clone size: .; J gene: TRBJ2-2; CDR3 protein: CASSLAPIGNTGELFF; CDR3 DNA: TGCGCCAGCAGCTTGGCCCCGATAGGCAACACCGGGGAGCTGTTTTTT
D gene: .; V gene: TRBV11-2; clone size: .; J gene: TRBJ2-4; CDR3 protein: CASSPRALAKNIQYF; CDR3 DNA: TGTGCCAGCAGCCCCAGGGCGTTAGCCAAAAACATTCAGTACTTC
D gene: TRBD1; V gene: TRBV19; clone size: once; J gene: TRBJ1-4; CDR3 protein: CASSTRTGSEKLFF; CDR3 DNA: TGTGCCAGTAGTACCAGGACAGGGAGTGAAAAACTGTTTTTT
D gene: .; V gene: TRBV6-5; clone size: .; J gene: TRBJ2-7; CDR3 protein: CASSLQGYEQYF; CDR3 DNA: TGTGCCAGCAGTTTACAGGGCTACGAGCAGTACTTC